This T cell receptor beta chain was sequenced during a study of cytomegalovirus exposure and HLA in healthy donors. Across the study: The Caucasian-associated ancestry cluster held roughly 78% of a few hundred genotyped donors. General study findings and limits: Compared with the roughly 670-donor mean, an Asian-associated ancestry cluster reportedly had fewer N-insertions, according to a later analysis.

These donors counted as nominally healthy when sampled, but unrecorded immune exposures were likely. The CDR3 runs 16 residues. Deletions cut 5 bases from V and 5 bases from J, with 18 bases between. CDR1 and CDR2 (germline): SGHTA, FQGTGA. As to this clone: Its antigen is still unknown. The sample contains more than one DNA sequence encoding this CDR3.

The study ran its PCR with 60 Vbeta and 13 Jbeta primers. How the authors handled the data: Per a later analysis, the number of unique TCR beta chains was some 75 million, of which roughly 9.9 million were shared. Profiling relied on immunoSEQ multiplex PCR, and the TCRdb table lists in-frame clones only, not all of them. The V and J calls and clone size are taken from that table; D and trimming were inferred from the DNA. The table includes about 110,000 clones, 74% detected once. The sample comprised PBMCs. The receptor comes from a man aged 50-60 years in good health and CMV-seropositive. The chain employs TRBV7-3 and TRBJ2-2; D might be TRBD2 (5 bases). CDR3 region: CASSPTRNPTTGELFF. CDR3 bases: TGTGCCAGCAGCCCCACTAGAAACCCCACTACCGGGGAGCTGTTTTTT.